This T cell receptor (beta chain) originates from a study of blood T cell repertoires in COVID-19. Study information: Samples representing acute and convalescent COVID-19 were sourced from the United States, Italy and Spain.

V was shortened by 2 bases and J by 6 bases, with 8 bases between the two germline ends. Looked up from germline, CDR1 is SGHTA and CDR2 is FQGTGA. The CDR3 is made up of 14 amino acids. The table came from immunoSEQ multiplex PCR; TCRdb's copy has only in-frame clones and leaves some out. The top ten hold just over 2.5% of the sample, which has roughly 75,000 clones, around 67% seen once. This clone occurred a few times. This clonotype was sampled from a human donor with acute or convalescent COVID-19. The donor label of this sample is uncertain. Sequencing was carried out using peripheral blood. This chain links TRBV7-3 with TRBJ1-6; no clear D. CDR3 in DNA: TGTGCCAGCAGCTTAGGCGGGTCTAATTCACCCCTCCACTTT. Its protein is CASSLGGSNSPLHF.